This T cell receptor (beta chain) stems from a study of immune cell composition in non-small cell lung cancer. On the study more broadly: Most cases were lung adenocarcinoma or squamous cell carcinoma. Points from the study as a whole: Lung adenocarcinomas had lower top 10 clone scores and clonality than squamous tumours. Smoking pack-years did not significantly correlate with tumour TCR-beta clonality.

This CDR3 has 18 residues. V lost 0 bases, J lost 1 base, and 18 bases lay in between. Germline V CDR1 and CDR2: SGHNT, YYREEE (reference sequence). DNA was extracted from unsorted cell suspensions stored frozen. TCRdb's table, derived via immunoSEQ multiplex PCR, lists solely in-frame clones and lacks some. The sample holds approximately 3,100 clones, about 83% seen once. Notes on this clone: Its antigen is as yet unknown.

The sample taken for sequencing was lung tumor tissue. The genes are TRBV5-4 and TRBJ2-3; possibly TRBD2 for D (6 bases). The clonotype was recovered from a human donor with non-small cell lung cancer. The CDR3 spells CASSLGTQDYGGTDTQYF. The CDR3, as DNA: TGTGCCAGCAGCTTGGGGACGCAGGACTATGGAGGCACAGATACGCAGTATTTT. Combining the CDR3 with reference TRBV5-4 and TRBJ2-3 gives the whole variable domain ETGVTQSPTHLIKTRGQQVTLRCSSQSGHNTVSWYQQALGQGPQFIFQYYREEENGRGNFPPRFSGLQFPNYSSELNVNALELDDSALYLCASSLGTQDYGGTDTQYFGPGTRLTVL.